Listed below are T cell receptor beta chains from one sample, sequenced in a study of T cell repertoires in cytomegalovirus infection. TCRdb recomputed calls from the reads with MiXCR, one row per CDR3 protein. Here the sample spans under 250,000 distinct CDR3 sequences, approximately 6.7% being singletons. The material sequenced was PBMCs. All receptors derive from a human donor in good health (CMV status not recorded). Some clones in this sample may be carry-over from other donors' samples. Each CDR3 is given with its conserved first and last residue. D genes are given only for firm matches. For some rows the clone size is stated as once, few or many, or as a class when expanded; others skip it.

d_gene,j_gene,v_gene,abundance,CDR3aa,CDR3nt
NA,TRBJ2-2,TRBV9,many,CASSVGHKMNTGELFF,TGTGCCAGCAGCGTCGGCCATAAGATGAACACCGGGGAGCTGTTTTTT
TRBD2,TRBJ2-3,TRBV2,many,CASSGTRQTDTQYF,TGTGCCAGCAGTGGGACTAGACAAACAGATACGCAGTATTTT
TRBD2,TRBJ2-5,TRBV11-2,many,CASSLDRASGALGTQYF,TGTGCCAGCAGCTTAGATCGTGCTAGCGGGGCCTTAGGGACCCAGTACTTC
NA,TRBJ1-5,TRBV19,many,CASSIGGRDQPQHF,TGTGCCAGTAGTATCGGCGGACGTGACCAGCCCCAGCATTTT
NA,TRBJ1-5,TRBV7-2,many,CASSLEPLISNQPQHF,TGTGCCAGCAGCTTAGAACCCCTCATTAGCAATCAGCCCCAGCATTTT
NA,TRBJ1-4,TRBV5-1,many,CASSSSTTTNEKLFF,TGCGCCAGCAGCTCTTCCACAACAACTAATGAAAAACTGTTTTTT
TRBD2,TRBJ2-6,TRBV7-3,many,CASTRHGGSGANVLTF,TGTGCCAGCACCCGCCACGGGGGGTCTGGGGCCAACGTCCTGACTTTC
TRBD1,TRBJ1-4,TRBV6-6,many,CASRGQGDEKLFF,TGTGCCAGTCGGGGACAGGGGGATGAAAAACTGTTTTTT
NA,TRBJ2-1,TRBV11-2,many,CASSPGTWRNNEQFF,TGTGCCAGCAGCCCCGGGACATGGAGGAACAATGAGCAGTTCTTC
TRBD1,TRBJ1-1,TRBV29-1,many,CSAKTGLNTEAFF,TGCAGCGCAAAGACAGGGTTGAACACTGAAGCTTTCTTT
NA,TRBJ2-2,TRBV19,many,CASSPSAANTEELFF,TGTGCCAGTAGTCCTTCTGCAGCTAACACCGAGGAGCTGTTTTTT
NA,TRBJ2-2,TRBV7-2,few,CASSLERGNTGELFF,TGTGCCAGCAGCTTAGAAAGGGGAAACACCGGGGAGCTGTTTTTT
NA,TRBJ1-5,TRBV20-1,many,CSASPRSRKNQPQHF,TGCAGTGCTAGCCCTAGAAGCAGAAAGAATCAGCCCCAGCATTTT
NA,TRBJ1-1,TRBV29-1,many,CSLRRLNTEAFF,TGCAGCCTGCGTCGGTTGAACACTGAAGCTTTCTTT
NA,TRBJ2-7,TRBV5-6,many,CASSFSPGRSSYEQYF,TGTGCCAGCAGCTTTAGCCCGGGACGGAGCTCCTACGAGCAGTACTTC
NA,TRBJ1-2,TRBV5-1,many,CASAIQGDYGYTF,TGCGCCAGCGCAATCCAGGGCGACTATGGCTACACCTTC
NA,TRBJ2-2,TRBV6-5,many,CASSYSIIGELFF,TGTGCCAGCAGTTACTCGATTATCGGGGAGCTGTTTTTT
NA,TRBJ2-1,TRBV7-9,many,CASSLWGGDEQFF,TGTGCCAGCAGCTTATGGGGCGGGGATGAGCAGTTCTTC
NA,TRBJ1-1,TRBV28,many,CASSLPHTEAFF,TGTGCCAGCAGTTTACCTCACACTGAAGCTTTCTTT
NA,TRBJ2-2,TRBV6-2/TRBV6-3,many,CASSYLGPGELFF,TGTGCCAGCAGTTACCTCGGGCCCGGGGAGCTGTTTTTT
NA,TRBJ1-1,TRBV7-6,many,CASSLDSAEAFF,TGTGCCAGCAGCCTTGACAGCGCTGAAGCTTTCTTT
TRBD2,TRBJ2-3,TRBV20-1,many,CSAREIAGGFTQYF,TGCAGTGCTAGAGAAATAGCGGGGGGCTTCACGCAGTATTTT
NA,TRBJ1-2,TRBV5-1,many,CASSLQFDGRDYGYTF,TGCGCCAGCAGCTTGCAGTTTGACGGCAGAGACTATGGCTACACCTTC
TRBD1,TRBJ1-1,TRBV7-3,many,CASSLSAGGNTEAFF,TGTGCCAGCAGCTTATCTGCAGGGGGGAACACTGAAGCTTTCTTT
TRBD1,TRBJ1-1,TRBV28,many,CASSSLLTGQIMNTEAFF,TGTGCCAGCAGTTCATTATTAACGGGACAGATCATGAACACTGAAGCTTTCTTT
TRBD1,TRBJ2-1,TRBV7-2,many,CASSLVGTGIYNEQFF,TGTGCCAGCAGCTTGGTCGGGACAGGGATCTACAATGAGCAGTTCTTC
NA,TRBJ2-5,TRBV2,many,CASTRSLGETQYF,TGTGCCAGCACCCGATCCTTAGGAGAGACCCAGTACTTC
NA,TRBJ2-5,TRBV19,many,CASSTQKWETQYF,TGTGCCAGTTCGACTCAAAAGTGGGAGACCCAGTACTTC
NA,TRBJ1-1,TRBV6-1,many,CASSSPTGAKYTEAFF,TGTGCCAGCAGCTCCCCGACGGGGGCGAAGTACACTGAAGCTTTCTTT
NA,TRBJ1-1,TRBV29-1,many,CSVGRQNTEAFF,TGCAGCGTTGGACGGCAGAACACTGAAGCTTTCTTT
NA,TRBJ2-5,TRBV6-2/TRBV6-3,many,CATAPGQTQETQYF,TGTGCCACCGCCCCTGGGCAGACACAAGAGACCCAGTACTTC
NA,TRBJ2-3,TRBV7-2,many,CASSFVRDTQYF,TGTGCCAGCAGCTTCGTTAGAGATACGCAGTATTTT
NA,TRBJ2-1,TRBV5-1,few,CASSRVDSSLYNEQFF,TGCGCCAGCAGCCGGGTCGACTCATCACTGTACAATGAGCAGTTCTTC
NA,TRBJ1-2,TRBV14,many,CASSQGRSYGYTF,TGTGCCAGCAGCCAAGGGCGGTCCTATGGCTACACCTTC
NA,TRBJ1-4,TRBV20-1,many,CSARAQPNEKLFF,TGCAGTGCTAGAGCTCAGCCTAATGAAAAACTGTTTTTT
NA,TRBJ2-3,TRBV7-2,many,CASSPKQGDTQYF,TGTGCCAGCAGCCCTAAACAGGGAGATACGCAGTATTTT
NA,TRBJ1-5,TRBV11-2,NA,CASSPLGRDQPQHF,TGTGCCAGCAGCCCACTGGGGCGGGACCAGCCCCAGCATTTT
NA,TRBJ2-5,TRBV7-9,many,CASSRDLRETQYF,TGTGCCAGCAGCCGGGACCTAAGGGAGACCCAGTACTTC
NA,TRBJ2-1,TRBV28,many,CASSSGTSEQFF,TGTGCCAGCAGTTCCGGGACTTCAGAGCAGTTCTTC
NA,TRBJ2-3,TRBV13,many,CASSLVEGQGTDTQYF,TGTGCCAGCAGCTTAGTGGAAGGCCAGGGGACAGATACGCAGTATTTT